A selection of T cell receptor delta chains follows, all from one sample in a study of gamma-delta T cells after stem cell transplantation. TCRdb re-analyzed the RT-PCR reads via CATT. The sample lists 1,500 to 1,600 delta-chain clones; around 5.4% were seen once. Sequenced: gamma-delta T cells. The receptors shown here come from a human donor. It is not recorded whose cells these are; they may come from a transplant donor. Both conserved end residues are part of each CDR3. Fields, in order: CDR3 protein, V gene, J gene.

CACDTLREYTGGYELGDTLDKLIF	TRDV2	TRDJ1
CACDTLNWGIRGAVTDKLIF	TRDV2	TRDJ1
CARVLGERGNTDKLIF	TRDV1	TRDJ1
CACDELGKTTDKLIF	TRDV2	TRDJ1
CACDILGDFDKLIF	TRDV2	TRDJ1
CACDSLLGDAKYTDKLIF	TRDV2	TRDJ1
CACDTVVGDTTPPWDTRQMFF	TRDV2	TRDJ3
CACDLLGPHTDKLIF	TRDV2	TRDJ1
CACDTLGGYSSPFTDKLIF	TRDV2	TRDJ1
CACDTLLGDTQRNDKLIF	TRDV2	TRDJ1
CACDRLGDHTDKLIF	TRDV2	TRDJ1
CACDTVQPTGGFRDKLIF	TRDV2	TRDJ1
CACDSLGGGYSGDKLIF	TRDV2	TRDJ1
CACDTIEGGTHTDKLIF	TRDV2	TRDJ1
CACDTIGDTDKLIF	TRDV2	TRDJ1
CACDSLSLGEPYTDKLIF	TRDV2	TRDJ1
CACVPLQINDKLIF	TRDV2	TRDJ1
CACDLLGARVNTDKLIF	TRDV2	TRDJ1